This TCR beta chain comes out of a study of T cells in Graves' hyperthyroidism and ophthalmopathy. A NOSPECS grade of at least 4, a Clinical Activity Score of at least 3 and duration under 3 months were recorded in ophthalmopathy patients. Exclusion criteria comprised uncontrolled infection, other autoimmune disease, pregnancy or lactation. This clonotype was detected only once. Antigen: not known. V lost 6 bases and J 0 bases, leaving 12 bases between the germline ends. CDR1 is LNHDA, CDR2 SQIVND, per germline (reference sequence). The CDR3 length is 15 residues. The study, taken as a whole, reports: Most expanded thyroid clonotypes above 0.001 also appeared in blood. Ophthalmopathy cases were set apart from stable hyperthyroidism by a 13 V-J model.

Amplification of TCR beta CDR3 regions used RNA as the template. First-round RT-PCR targeting the TCR CDR3 was performed with the HTBI primer set. TCRdb itself ran the multiplex PCR reads through MiXCR, one entry per CDR3 protein. The profile shows about 640,000 distinct CDR3 sequences, roughly 20% of them singletons. This clonotype originated in a man aged 30 to 45 with Graves' ophthalmopathy. The J gene is TRBJ1-5, the V gene TRBV19; D unresolved. Sequencing was done on a sample of blood. CDR3 sequence reads: CASRVGVYSNQPQHF. The CDR3 bases are TGTGCCAGTAGAGTTGGGGTCTATAGCAATCAGCCCCAGCATTTT. Full variable domain (outside the CDR3, taken from reference TRBV19 and TRBJ1-5): DGGITQSPKYLFRKEGQNVTLSCEQNLNHDAMYWYRQDPGQGLRLIYYSQIVNDFQKGDIAEGYSVSREKKESFPLTVTSAQKNPTAFYLCASRVGVYSNQPQHFGDGTRLSIL.